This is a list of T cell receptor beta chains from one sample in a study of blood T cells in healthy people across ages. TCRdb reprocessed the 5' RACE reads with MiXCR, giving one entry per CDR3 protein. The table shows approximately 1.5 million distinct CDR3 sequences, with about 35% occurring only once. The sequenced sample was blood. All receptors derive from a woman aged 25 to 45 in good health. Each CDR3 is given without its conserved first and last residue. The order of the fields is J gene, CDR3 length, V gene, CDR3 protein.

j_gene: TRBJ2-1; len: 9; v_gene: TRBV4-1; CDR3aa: ASSRTAIKF
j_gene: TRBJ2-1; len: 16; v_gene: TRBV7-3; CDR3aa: ASSTRTSGGLVNNEQF
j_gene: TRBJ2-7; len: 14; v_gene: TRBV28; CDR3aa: ASVPSGTGSSYEQY
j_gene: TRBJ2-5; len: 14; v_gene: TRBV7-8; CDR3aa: ASSLVVGTRGWVQY
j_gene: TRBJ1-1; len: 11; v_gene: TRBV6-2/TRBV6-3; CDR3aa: ASSYLSGTEAF
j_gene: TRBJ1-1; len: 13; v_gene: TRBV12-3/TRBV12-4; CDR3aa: ASSLAPGGGTEAF
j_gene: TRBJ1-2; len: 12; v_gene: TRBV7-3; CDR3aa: ASSSQGALSGYT
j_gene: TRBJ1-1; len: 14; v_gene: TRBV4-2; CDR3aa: ASSQRGGEVDTEAF
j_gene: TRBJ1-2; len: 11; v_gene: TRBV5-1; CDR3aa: ASSFTGDYGYT
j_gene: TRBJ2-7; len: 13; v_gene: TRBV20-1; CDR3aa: SARTGTSVGYEQY
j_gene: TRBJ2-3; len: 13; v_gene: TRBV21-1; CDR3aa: ASSLGTGLRCTQY
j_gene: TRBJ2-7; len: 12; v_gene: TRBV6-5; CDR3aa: ASGQGSGQEIQY
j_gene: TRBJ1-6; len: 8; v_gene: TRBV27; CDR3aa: ASRDSPLH
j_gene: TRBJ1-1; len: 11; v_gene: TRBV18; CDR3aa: ASSPNQVAEAF
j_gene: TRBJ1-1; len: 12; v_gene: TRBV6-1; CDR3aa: VSSEAGPWTEAF
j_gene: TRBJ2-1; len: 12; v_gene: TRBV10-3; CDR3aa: AISRTSGNNEQF
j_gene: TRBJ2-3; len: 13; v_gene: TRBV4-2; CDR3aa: ASSPTAPSTDTQY
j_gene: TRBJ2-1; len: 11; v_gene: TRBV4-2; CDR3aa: ACSQEDISGRF
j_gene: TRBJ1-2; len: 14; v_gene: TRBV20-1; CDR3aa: SARDLREEWNYGYT
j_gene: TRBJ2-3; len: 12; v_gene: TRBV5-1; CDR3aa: TSSLGGVGGTQY
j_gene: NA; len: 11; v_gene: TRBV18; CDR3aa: ASSPSRDSEQY
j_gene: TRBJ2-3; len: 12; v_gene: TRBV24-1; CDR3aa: ATSDTGRTDTQY
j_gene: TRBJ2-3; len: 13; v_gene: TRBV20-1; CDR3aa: SARDFRGRAPTQY
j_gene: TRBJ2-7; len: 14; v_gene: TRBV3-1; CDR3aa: ASSPAPTGTAYEQY
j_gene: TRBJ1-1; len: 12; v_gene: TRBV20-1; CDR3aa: SAPRAGGNTEAF
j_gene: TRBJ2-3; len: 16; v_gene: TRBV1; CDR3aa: TSSQHQIGGASTDTQY
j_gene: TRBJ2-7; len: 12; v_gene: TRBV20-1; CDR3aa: SARGLAGDYEQY
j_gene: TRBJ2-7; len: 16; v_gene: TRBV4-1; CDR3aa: ASSYSGGTSANYYEQY
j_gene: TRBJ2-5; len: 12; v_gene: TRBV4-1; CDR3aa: ASSQEQWQETQY
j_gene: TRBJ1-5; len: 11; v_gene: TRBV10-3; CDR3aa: AITPSEVQPQH
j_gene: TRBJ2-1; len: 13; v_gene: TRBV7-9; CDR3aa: ASRPREGRDNEQF
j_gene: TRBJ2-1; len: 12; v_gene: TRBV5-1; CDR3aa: ASRGQGGYNEQF
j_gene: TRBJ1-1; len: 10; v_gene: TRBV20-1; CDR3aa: SARASNTEAF
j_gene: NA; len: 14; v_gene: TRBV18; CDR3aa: ASSPRDRVFVYEQY
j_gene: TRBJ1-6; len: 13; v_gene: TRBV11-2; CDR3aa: ASSLEAGWHSPLH
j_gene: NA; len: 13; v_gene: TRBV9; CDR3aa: ASSAGTSSTDTQH
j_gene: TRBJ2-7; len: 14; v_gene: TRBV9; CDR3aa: TSSPRSDRQGNEQY
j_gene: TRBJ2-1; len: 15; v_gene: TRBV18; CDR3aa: ASSPRLSTGGPSEQF
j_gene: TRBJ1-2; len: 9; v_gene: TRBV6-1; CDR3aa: ASSEARGYT
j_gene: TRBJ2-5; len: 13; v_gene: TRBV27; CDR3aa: ASSPRLAGCETQY
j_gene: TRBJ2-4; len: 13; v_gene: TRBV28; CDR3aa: ASSSWAGGKNIQY
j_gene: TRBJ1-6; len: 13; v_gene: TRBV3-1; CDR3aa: ASSQGQGAKSPLH
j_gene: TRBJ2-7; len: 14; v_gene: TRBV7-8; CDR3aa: ASGLRPLSGSYEQY
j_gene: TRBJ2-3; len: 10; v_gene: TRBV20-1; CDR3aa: SARRITDTRY
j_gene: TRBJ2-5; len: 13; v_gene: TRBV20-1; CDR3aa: SAREGRESWETQY
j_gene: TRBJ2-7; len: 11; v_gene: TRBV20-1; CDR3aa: SARAIGKYEQY
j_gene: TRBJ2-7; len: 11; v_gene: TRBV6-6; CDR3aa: ASSTGLTYEQY
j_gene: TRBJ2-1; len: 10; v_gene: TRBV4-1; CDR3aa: TSSQEVGEQF
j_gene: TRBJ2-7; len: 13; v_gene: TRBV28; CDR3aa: ASSLITGSSYEQY
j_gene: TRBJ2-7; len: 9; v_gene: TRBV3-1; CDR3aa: ASRSPYEQY
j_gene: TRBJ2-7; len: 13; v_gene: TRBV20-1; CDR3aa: SARALTSGVYEQY
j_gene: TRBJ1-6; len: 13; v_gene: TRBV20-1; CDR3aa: SARDWGQDNSPLH
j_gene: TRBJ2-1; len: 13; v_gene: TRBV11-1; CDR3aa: ASSLGRNSYNEQF
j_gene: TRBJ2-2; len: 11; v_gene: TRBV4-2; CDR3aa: ASSQDKGGELF